The 8 T cell receptor beta chains below come from one sample, sequenced in a study. TCRdb re-analysed the 5' RACE reads in MiXCR, keeping a single row per CDR3 protein. The sample contains tens of thousands of distinct CDR3 sequences, about a sixth of which appear only once. The sample consisted of naive CD4+ T cells sorted from blood. Subset meaning: naive CD4+ T cells, CD4+CD45RA+CD25-. The source of these receptors is a female donor with breast cancer.

This clonotype was detected ten times or more. This CDR3 is CSVGQGAVDGQYF. CDR3 in DNA: TGCAGTGTCGGCCAGGGGGCGGTAGATGGGCAGTACTTC. The rearrangement joins TRBV20-1 to TRBJ2-7, with 8 nucleotides matching TRBD1. Trimming took 7 bases from V and 9 from J; bases not matched to a gene: 14. The CDR3 length is 13 residues. CDR1 DFQATT and CDR2 SNEGSKA come from the germline V gene (reference sequence).

This clonotype has more than one count but fewer than ten. CDR3 loop: CASSLWREYPGELFF. The DNA for the CDR3 is TGTGCCAGCAGCTTATGGCGGGAGTACCCCGGGGAGCTGTTTTTT. The gene calls are TRBV7-9 and TRBJ2-2, with 7 bases identical to TRBD2. CDR1 and CDR2 from the germline V gene are SEHNR and FQNEAQ (reference sequence). The V gene end was trimmed by 2 bases and the J gene end by 6 bases; junction bases not matched to a gene: 6. This CDR3 contains 15 residues.

This clonotype was recorded a few times. The rearrangement links TRBV12-3 or TRBV12-4 to TRBJ2-1, with 8 nucleotides matching TRBD2. The CDR3 has 16 residues. Unmatched junction bases numbered 11, after V lost 7 bases and J lost 3 bases. In DNA, the CDR3 is TGTGCCAGCAAAGCAGCGGGAGTAAACATCTACAATGAGCAGTTCTTC. It yields the protein CASKAAGVNIYNEQFF.

This clonotype occurred a few times. The genes are TRBV6-5 and TRBJ1-1, with a tentative D call TRBD1 (5 bases). The CDR3 totals 16 residues. Looked up from germline, CDR1 is MNHEY and CDR2 is SVGAGI. The ends were cut back, 5 bases at V and 4 bases at J, with 20 bases in the middle. Here the CDR3 reads CASSEWSGRVGTEAFF. CDR3 coding DNA: TGTGCCAGCAGTGAGTGGTCAGGGAGGGTTGGCACTGAAGCTTTCTTT.

This clonotype was observed at least ten times. The chain has TRBV20-1 and TRBJ1-5; 7 bases are a match to TRBD1. The CDR3 spans 13 residues. Germline CDR1 reads DFQATT; CDR2 reads SNEGSKA (reference sequence). After removal of 6 bases from V and 1 base from J, the junction contained 3 bases not matched to a gene. As DNA, the CDR3 is TGCAGTGCCCAGGGGGTAAGCAATCAGCCCCAGCATTTT. Its protein product is CSAQGVSNQPQHF.

This clonotype appeared many times. The rearrangement links TRBV11-1 to TRBJ1-2; D may be TRBD1 (6 bases). Per germline, CDR1 SGHAT and CDR2 FQDESV (reference sequence). Trimming cost V 5 bases and J 1 base, with 8 bases left between them. The CDR3 has 13 amino acids. The CDR3 is CASSPDSNYGYTF. The CDR3 DNA reads as TGTGCCAGCAGCCCGGACAGTAACTATGGCTACACCTTC.

The rearrangement links TRBV5-1 to TRBJ2-5; the D is unclear. Deletions cut 0 bases from V and 7 bases from J, with 16 bases between. The germline CDR1 and CDR2 sequences are SGHRS and YFSETQ. This CDR3 spans 15 amino acids. CDR3 coding DNA: TGCGCCAGCAGCTTGGCCGGCACAGAGGTGGGGACCCAGTACTTC. Protein product: CASSLAGTEVGTQYF.

This clonotype was detected many times. The chain employs TRBV7-9 and TRBJ2-3, with 7 bases identical to TRBD2. Losses at the gene ends were 5 bases for V and 3 bases for J; bases not matched to a gene: 8. The germline gives CDR1 SEHNR, CDR2 FQNEAQ (reference sequence). The CDR3 is 15 amino acids. DNA for the CDR3: TGTGCCAGCAGCCTGGCGAGCGGGGCAACAGATACGCAGTATTTT. Translated, it gives CASSLASGATDTQYF. Complete variable domain (other parts from reference TRBV7-9 and TRBJ2-3): DTGVSQNPRHKITKRGQNVTFRCDPISEHNRLYWYRQTLGQGPEFLTYFQNEAQLEKSRLLSDRFSAERPKGSFSTLEIQRTEQGDSAMYLCASSLASGATDTQYFGPGTRLTVL.